This T cell receptor beta chain was sequenced during a study of T cells in narcolepsy. Overall study results and limits: Blood of same and different patients, but not healthy controls, reportedly held recurring autoreactive clonotypes.

Profiled with immunoSEQ multiplex PCR; TCRdb holds only in-frame clones, not every one. The sample gives over 30,000 clones, over 75% of which show up once; around 1.6% is in the top ten. The germline V gene encodes CDR1 SGHRS and CDR2 YFSETQ. V was clipped by 3 bases and J by 0 bases, with 10 bases between them. This CDR3 contains 15 residues. In regard to this clone: The antigen is undetermined. The sample has other DNA sequences that encode this CDR3 too.

The clonotype originates from a human donor with narcolepsy. The sequenced sample consisted of CD45RA- memory CD4+ T cells from PBMCs. V usage is TRBV5-1 and J usage is TRBJ1-3; a possible D gene is TRBD1 (6 bases). The DNA of the CDR3 is TGCGCCAGCAGCTCGACAGGAGGCTCTGGAAACACCATATATTTT. It is translated as CASSSTGGSGNTIYF.